Below, one T cell receptor (beta chain) is given with its context. Treatment here: preoperative locoregional IRX-2 cytokine immunotherapy. Samples came from a phase Ib trial of preoperative locoregional IRX-2 cytokine immunotherapy. Germline CDR1 reads MNHGY; CDR2 reads SAAAGT. The length of the CDR3 is 13 residues. Trimming took 6 bases from V and 3 from J; bases not matched to a gene: 0. The entry originates in a study of preoperative IRX-2 immunotherapy in early breast cancer. Sequenced by immunoSEQ multiplex PCR; TCRdb stores in-frame clones only, minus some. The sample gives 3,000 to 4,000 clones, around 70% of which show up once; around 7% is in the top ten.

This clonotype was obtained from a human donor with breast cancer. The sequences come from tumor tissue, collected after IRX-2 immunotherapy. This chain joins TRBV6-8 and TRBJ1-1; 11 nucleotides line up with TRBD1. CDR3 protein: CASRGQGDTEAFF. The CDR3, as DNA: TGTGCCAGCAGGGGACAGGGGGACACTGAAGCTTTCTTT.